This T cell receptor beta chain emerged from a study of blood T cells in healthy people across ages. With a J-beta primer mix and a sample-barcoded 5' primer, a second PCR ran 7 to 11 cycles. Each cDNA molecule was tagged by a template-switch adaptor with 12 random nucleotides. TCRdb ran MiXCR on the 5' RACE reads and lists one entry per CDR3 protein. This table holds roughly 900,000 distinct CDR3 sequences, roughly 48% found once. Germline V gene sequence: CDR1 GTSNPN, CDR2 SVGIG (reference sequence). CDR3 length: 14 residues. The sequenced sample consisted of blood. J is TRBJ2-6 and V is TRBV30; D may match TRBD1 or TRBD2 (5 bases each). This receptor was obtained from a man younger than 45 in good health. The CDR3 sequence is CATGPSSGANVLTF. Written as DNA, the CDR3 is TGTGCAACGGGACCCTCCTCTGGGGCCAACGTCCTGACTTTC. Together with reference TRBV30 and TRBJ2-6, the CDR3 gives the full variable domain: SQTIHQWPATLVQPVGSPLSLECTVEGTSNPNLYWYRQAAGRGLQLLFYSVGIGQISSEVPQNLSASRPQDRQFILSSKKLLLSDSGFYLCATGPSSGANVLTFGAGSRLTVL.